The clone carrying this T cell receptor (beta chain) showed up just a few times. Patients with uncontrolled infections, other autoimmune diseases, pregnancy or lactation were excluded. Diagnoses were made from clinical symptoms, serum measures (thyroxine and TRAb), thyroid ultrasound and orbital computed tomography. The data derive from a study of T cells in Graves' hyperthyroidism and ophthalmopathy. Looking at the study overall: Upon initial diagnosis and before any treatment, peripheral blood was collected.

Amplification targeted TCR beta CDR3 regions from RNA transcripts. The HTBI primer set drove a first-round RT-PCR of the TCR CDR3. MiXCR was run by TCRdb on the multiplex PCR reads, yielding one entry per CDR3 protein. Of about 250,000 distinct CDR3 sequences in the sample, roughly 22% are singletons; the top ten hold approximately 35%. The junction had 8 bases not matched to a gene; V was cut back by 7 bases and J by 8 bases. The CDR3 is 13 amino acids. Input material: blood. The receptor comes from a woman aged 40 to 50 with Graves' ophthalmopathy. The chain combines TRBV12-3 or TRBV12-4 with TRBJ1-2, with 9 bases aligning to TRBD1. The CDR3 spells CASTPGQGNGYTF. CDR3 nucleotides: TGTGCCAGCACCCCGGGACAGGGTAACGGCTACACCTTC.